This entry features one T cell receptor beta chain sequence. CDR3 size: 14 residues. The germline CDR1 and CDR2 sequences are SSHAT and FNYEAQ (reference sequence). The V gene lost 1 base and the J gene lost 4 bases, with 10 bases spanning the gap. The data belong to a study of shared clonotypes between healthy human individuals. The repertoire was sequenced with immunoSEQ multiplex PCR; TCRdb's copy has only in-frame clones and lacks some. The sample includes 730,000 or so clones, roughly 70% seen only once; the top ten take around 2%. The sequencing input was memory CD4+ T cells sorted from blood. Stated subset: CD45RA-negative fraction. The TCR comes from a woman in her twenties or thirties in good health. The chain is built from TRBV7-7 and TRBJ2-5, with D perhaps assigned TRBD1 or TRBD2 (5 bases each). The chain's CDR3 is CASSLGGTGETQYF. The CDR3 DNA sequence: TGTGCCAGCAGCTTAGGAGGGACGGGAGAGACCCAGTACTTC.